Below, one T cell receptor (beta chain) is given with its context. Its antigen is not known. The sample originates from a study of CXCR3-negative and CXCR3-positive naive CD8 T cells. Preparation of TRB cDNA libraries relied on 5' RACE carrying UMI labels. TCRdb reanalyzed the 5' RACE reads, giving one entry per CDR3 protein sequence and no DNA. This sample carries tens of thousands of distinct CDR3 sequences, with more than 0.45% going to the ten biggest clones. CDR3 length: 18 amino acids. CDR1 is LGHNA and CDR2 is YSLEER in the germline V gene. Study findings and constraints: CXCR3-positive naive cells had TRB CDR3s that were more hydrophobic than CXCR3-negative naive cells had.

This receptor was taken from a human donor in good health. Some clones in this sample may be carry-over from other donors' samples. Material: naive CXCR3+ CD8+ T cells from blood. Subset defined: CD45RO-CCR7+CD27+CD95- naive CD8+ T cells expressing CXCR3 (TNR3+). The chain recombines TRBV4-3 with TRBJ2-2; the TCRdb D gene call, TRBD1, has no DNA to confirm it. The CDR3 loop is CASSQDRAPSFHTGELFF.